What follows describes a single TCR beta chain. The data were obtained in a study of technical replicates of blood from a handful of donors. Measured with immunoSEQ multiplex PCR; TCRdb has only the in-frame clones, and not every one. The sample lists tens of thousands of clones; 90% to 95% were seen once. CDR1 and CDR2 from the germline V gene are KGHSH and LQKENI. CDR3 length equals 17 residues. Germline trimming cut 3 bases from V and 0 bases from J; bases unmatched to any gene: 4. Sequencing was carried out using T cells isolated from PBMCs. V usage is TRBV18 and J usage is TRBJ2-6; 8 bases are a match to TRBD1. The receptor was derived from a human donor in good health. The CDR3 DNA reads as TGTGCCAGCTCACCTGGACAGGGAACCTCTGGGGCCAACGTCCTGACTTTC. Its translation: CASSPGQGTSGANVLTF.